These 24 T cell receptor beta chains were all obtained from the same sample, sequenced in a study of beta chain features in type 1 diabetes. Expressed TCRB transcripts were sequenced because the isolated RNA had all been reverse transcribed beforehand. Sequencing was performed with immunoSEQ multiplex PCR; in TCRdb, only in-frame clones are kept and a portion is missing. Of hundreds of thousands of clones listed, about a sixth are singletons. Material for sequencing was naive CD4+ T cells from blood. The origin of the receptors is a woman aged 18 to 35 in good health.

The chain is built from TRBV7-2 and TRBJ2-5; 10 positions match TRBD2. The V gene's germline CDR1 is SGHTA and CDR2 FQGNSA. Trimming cost V 5 bases and J 1 base; bases outside gene matches: 4. This CDR3 spans 15 amino acids. The CDR3 DNA reads as TGTGCCAGCAGCCCCGGACTAGCGGTCCAAGAGACCCAGTACTTC. Translation gives CASSPGLAVQETQYF.

In its sample, this clone was seen a few times. The chain uses TRBV28 and TRBJ2-1; TRBD2 matches 9 bases. The V gene end was trimmed by 4 bases and the J gene end by 3 bases; junction bases not matched to a gene: 10. The CDR3 contains 17 residues. CDR1 MDHEN and CDR2 SYDVKM come from the germline V gene. The CDR3 sequence is CASSSPWTSVNYNEQFF. For the CDR3, the DNA is TGTGCCAGCAGTTCCCCTTGGACTAGCGTAAACTACAATGAGCAGTTCTTC.

The sample holds one count of this clone. The V call is TRBV6-1, the J call TRBJ2-7; D is ambiguous. Germline CDR1 and CDR2: MNHNS and SASEGT. Trimming left V 1 base short and J 11 bases short, with 15 bases between. The CDR3 is made up of 13 amino acids. The CDR3 reads CASSEGYLNLEYF. The CDR3 coding sequence is TGTGCCAGCAGTGAAGGCTACCTAAATTTGGAGTACTTC.

The chain carries TRBV19 and TRBJ1-2, with D maybe TRBD1 (5 bases). V lost 4 bases, J lost 4 bases, and 13 bases lay in between. Germline assignment: CDR1 LNHDA and CDR2 SQIVND (reference sequence). This CDR3 is 14 amino acids long. The CDR3 here is CASSTGHNLYGYTF. CDR3 bases: TGTGCCAGTAGTACCGGACACAACCTCTATGGCTACACCTTC. The full variable domain, its missing parts supplied by reference TRBV19 and TRBJ1-2, is DGGITQSPKYLFRKEGQNVTLSCEQNLNHDAMYWYRQDPGQGLRLIYYSQIVNDFQKGDIAEGYSVSREKKESFPLTVTSAQKNPTAFYLCASSTGHNLYGYTFGSGTRLTVV.

The gene calls are TRBV5-4 and TRBJ2-7; D is possibly TRBD1 (6 bases). The V gene lost 2 bases and the J gene lost 7 bases, with 16 bases spanning the gap. This CDR3 is built from 14 residues. Germline V lookup: CDR1 SGHNT, CDR2 YYREEE (reference sequence). CDR3 nucleotides: TGTGCCAGCAGCTTTTCTATGGGGGCGCGAGAGCAGTACTTC. Amino acid sequence: CASSFSMGAREQYF.

V usage is TRBV27 and J usage is TRBJ1-2; no definite D call. Trimming took off 10 bases at V and 0 bases at J, with 12 bases between the two ends. The germline V gene encodes CDR1 MNHEY and CDR2 SMNVEV (reference sequence). CDR3 length equals 13 residues. The CDR3 DNA reads as TGTGCCACCGCCCATACCGCTAACTATGGCTACACCTTC. It translates to CATAHTANYGYTF.

The chain is built from TRBV11-2 and TRBJ2-1; 11 bases align to TRBD2. Germline values: CDR1 SGHAT, CDR2 FQNNGV. This CDR3 has 16 amino acids. The junction had 9 bases not matched to a gene; V was cut back by 6 bases and J by 5 bases. The chain's CDR3 is CASSPRLAGIDNEQFF. CDR3 nucleotides: TGTGCCAGCAGTCCGCGACTAGCGGGAATTGACAATGAGCAGTTCTTC.

Of note for this clone: This specimen includes other DNA sequences encoding the same CDR3. The rearrangement joins TRBV7-2 to TRBJ2-7, with 8 nucleotides matching TRBD2. Trimming took 5 bases from V and 4 from J; bases not matched to a gene: 10. Germline V gene lookup returns CDR1 SGHTA and CDR2 FQGNSA. CDR3 length: 15 amino acids. CDR3 nucleotides: TGTGCCAGCAGCCCACGGGCGGGAGGATCGTACGAGCAGTACTTC. Amino acid sequence: CASSPRAGGSYEQYF.

V and J are TRBV14 and TRBJ1-5; tentative D call: TRBD1 (5 bases). Trimming took off 0 bases at V and 0 bases at J, with 15 bases between the two ends. This CDR3 has 18 residues. Germline V lookup: CDR1 SGHDN, CDR2 FVKESK. CDR3 sequence reads: CASSQDQTALDSNQPQHF. The DNA for the CDR3 is TGTGCCAGCAGCCAAGATCAGACAGCCTTAGATAGCAATCAGCCCCAGCATTTT.

This clone was seen a few times. The chain combines TRBV9 with TRBJ1-2; D remains unclear. The CDR3 spans 13 residues. V was shortened by 4 bases and J by 4 bases, with 11 bases between the two germline ends. CDR1 is SGDLS and CDR2 is YYNGEE in the germline V gene. The CDR3 region has the DNA TGTGCCAGCAGCTCGGACTTAGTCTATGGCTACACCTTC. Its translation: CASSSDLVYGYTF.

The gene calls are TRBV6-5 and TRBJ1-2, with unresolved D. The V gene's germline CDR1 is MNHEY and CDR2 SVGAGI. V was cut by 5 bases and J by 3 bases, with 10 bases left in between. The CDR3 runs to 13 residues. Written as DNA, the CDR3 is TGTGCCAGCAGTGGGGTGGAGCACTATGGCTACACCTTC. This encodes CASSGVEHYGYTF.

This clone appeared a few times. V and J are TRBV27 and TRBJ1-4, with a weak D call TRBD1 (5 bases). The CDR3 consists of 15 residues. The germline gives CDR1 MNHEY, CDR2 SMNVEV (reference sequence). The ends were cut back, 5 bases at V and 2 bases at J, with 12 bases in the middle. DNA of the CDR3: TGTGCCAGCAGTGTAATCCGGGGCACTAATGAAAAACTGTTTTTT. This codes for CASSVIRGTNEKLFF.

The chain couples TRBV7-2 to TRBJ2-7, with D perhaps matching TRBD1 or TRBD2 (7 bases each). The CDR3 is 15 residues long. Trimming removed 5 bases from V and 4 bases from J, with 18 bases in between. Per the germline V gene, CDR1 is SGHTA and CDR2 is FQGNSA. The CDR3 reads CASSLSPQGGYEQYF. In DNA, the CDR3 is TGTGCCAGCAGCCTTAGCCCCCAGGGGGGGTACGAGCAGTACTTC.

To note about this clone: The same CDR3 arises from other DNA sequences in this sample as well. The chain is built from TRBV19 and TRBJ2-1; D is unclear. V dropped 2 bases and J dropped 0 bases, with 5 bases sitting between them. The CDR3 spans 14 residues. Per germline, CDR1 LNHDA and CDR2 SQIVND (reference sequence). The CDR3 sequence is CASSIQSSYNEQFF. CDR3 DNA sequence: TGTGCCAGTAGTATACAGAGCTCCTACAATGAGCAGTTCTTC.

In its sample, this clone was seen a few times. The gene calls are TRBV18 and TRBJ2-5; no definite D call. Per the germline V gene, CDR1 is KGHSH and CDR2 is LQKENI. The ends were cut back, 0 bases at V and 1 base at J, with 6 bases in the middle. The CDR3 runs 14 residues. The chain's CDR3 is CASSPPPSQETQYF. DNA for the CDR3: TGTGCCAGCTCACCACCGCCGAGCCAAGAGACCCAGTACTTC.

This clone showed up just a few times. The rearrangement joins TRBV7-2 to TRBJ2-1, with TRBD2 identical over 12 bases. The CDR3 length is 15 residues. V lost 5 bases, J lost 4 bases, and 3 bases stayed unmatched. Looked up from germline, CDR1 is SGHTA and CDR2 is FQGNSA. CDR3 sequence: CASSVGTSGYNEQFF. The DNA for the CDR3 is TGTGCCAGCAGCGTCGGGACTAGCGGGTACAATGAGCAGTTCTTC.

This clone was counted only a few times. The rearrangement links TRBV19 to TRBJ2-3; weak D call: TRBD1 (6 bases). CDR1 and CDR2 from the germline V gene are LNHDA and SQIVND (reference sequence). Trimming pared 5 bases from V and 0 bases from J, leaving 12 bases between. The CDR3 is 15 residues long. The CDR3 sequence is CASSPLRGSTDTQYF. CDR3 nucleotides: TGTGCCAGTAGTCCCCTTAGGGGGAGCACAGATACGCAGTATTTT.

The chain is built from TRBV14 and TRBJ1-2; D may be TRBD1 (5 bases). In germline, CDR1 is SGHDN, CDR2 FVKESK. The CDR3 has 15 amino acids. V lost 4 bases, J lost 4 bases, and 16 bases lay in between. The DNA of the CDR3 is TGTGCCAGCAGCCCCACCCTGACAGCCCCCTATGGCTACACCTTC. Translating gives CASSPTLTAPYGYTF.

This clone has only a few counts. The chain couples TRBV4-3 to TRBJ2-1; the match to TRBD2 covers 10 bases. Germline V gene sequence: CDR1 LGHNA, CDR2 YSLEER. CDR3 length: 21 residues. Unmatched junction bases numbered 16, after V lost 0 bases and J lost 2 bases. CDR3 sequence reads: CASSQDGGGGLAGGAYNEQFF. DNA of the CDR3: TGCGCCAGCAGCCAAGACGGAGGAGGGGGGTTAGCGGGAGGTGCCTACAATGAGCAGTTCTTC.

This chain connects TRBV4-3 to TRBJ2-4; the match to TRBD2 covers 7 bases. Germline CDR1 LGHNA, CDR2 YSLEER. V lost 1 base to trimming and J lost 6 bases; unmatched junction nucleotides: 6. The CDR3 covers 15 residues. CDR3 region: CASSQVPSGGNIQYF. Written as DNA, the CDR3 is TGCGCCAGCAGCCAAGTCCCCTCGGGAGGAAACATTCAGTACTTC.

This chain uses TRBV27 with TRBJ2-2; D may be TRBD1 or TRBD2 (6 bases each). The V end lost 6 bases, the J end lost 5 bases, and 16 bases lay between the germline ends. CDR1 is MNHEY and CDR2 is SMNVEV in the germline V gene (reference sequence). The CDR3 length is 15 residues. CDR3: CASRPPGAGTGELFF. The DNA for the CDR3 is TGTGCCAGCAGGCCCCCGGGGGCAGGTACCGGGGAGCTGTTTTTT.

V usage is TRBV29-1 and J usage is TRBJ1-2; D gene unclear. There are 11 residues in the CDR3. Germline V CDR1 and CDR2: SQVTM, ANQGSEA. Trimming shortened V by 3 bases and J by 8 bases, and 10 bases separated the two germline ends. Written as DNA, the CDR3 is TGCAGCGTTGATAGCCGGGAGGGCTACACCTTC. Residues: CSVDSREGYTF.

The chain joins TRBV28 to TRBJ1-4; a possible D gene is TRBD1 (5 bases). V lost 10 bases, J lost 5 bases, and 11 bases lay in between. CDR3 length: 12 amino acids. The V gene's germline CDR1 is MDHEN and CDR2 SYDVKM. This chain's CDR3 is CAILGGNEKLFF. As DNA, the CDR3 is TGTGCCATTCTGGGGGGAAATGAAAAACTGTTTTTT.

This sequence joins TRBV25-1 and TRBJ2-7; perhaps TRBD2 as D (5 bases). Germline CDR1 MGHDK, CDR2 SYGVNS. V lost 1 base and J 7 bases, leaving 8 bases between the germline ends. There are 12 residues in the CDR3. The CDR3 region is CASSELRGEQYF. CDR3 sequence (DNA): TGTGCCAGCAGTGAATTAAGAGGGGAGCAGTACTTC.